This entry concerns a single T cell receptor beta chain. What it binds is not known. The sample belongs to a study of cytomegalovirus exposure and HLA in healthy donors. General study results and limits: According to a later analysis, donors in an Asian-associated ancestry cluster reportedly had fewer N-insertions than the approximately 620-donor mean. Available immune exposure information covered CMV serostatus only.

PCR employed 60 Vbeta and 13 Jbeta primers. Some clones are missing from TCRdb's copy, which holds only in-frame ones; the method was immunoSEQ multiplex PCR. The table lists about 120,000 clones, around 81% of them singletons. There are 16 residues in the CDR3. The V and J genes are TRBV7-5 and TRBJ2-7; TRBD2 reflects the table's D call only, with no check against the DNA. TRBV7-5 constitutes a pseudogene. Sequences were obtained from PBMCs. The sequence derives from a middle-aged woman in good health and CMV-seronegative. CDR3 loop: CARSLKVPSVYYEQYF. The CDR3 region has the DNA TGTGCCAGAAGCTTAAAGGTGCCTAGCGTATACTACGAGCAGTACTTC.